This TCR beta chain is drawn from a study of blood T cell repertoires in COVID-19 (dated by TCRdb to the early 2020s). The study in broad terms: Collaborator samples came from the United States, Italy and Spain and covered acute and convalescent phases of COVID-19. The prospective study material was composed of cDNA or gDNA derived from T cells, B-cell-depleted T cells, or PBMCs. The repertoires were released in a freely available public database intended as a resource for research on the immune response to SARS-CoV-2. Samples were obtained from the ongoing ImmuneRACE study (first 160 participants) and from about 1,300 subjects provided by 6 global collaborators. Deeply sampled blood TCRbeta repertoires from subjects exposed to, actively infected with, or recovered from COVID-19 were included in the dataset. The sample metadata nearly always contained a de-identified subject ID, COVID-19 status, age in years and sex. Where available, HLA class I and class II types were obtained from metadata supplied by the sample provider rather than from assay-based typing.

Participants in the prospective study were enrolled through a virtual design, were aged about 18 to 100 years, and lived in fewer than 30 United States geographic areas. Cohort assignment in the prospective study relied on participant-reported clinical history from a screening survey and a study questionnaire. Mobile phlebotomists in the prospective study collected whole blood, serum and a nasopharyngeal or oropharyngeal swab from every participant. Over an approximately two-month period, participants in the prospective study had the option of providing additional blood draws and questionnaires. Before DNA extraction, blood samples from the prospective study were shipped at room temperature or frozen. This clone has more than one count but fewer than ten. What antigen it recognizes has not been identified. Base qualities are not at hand, and no much larger clone is one base apart. Findings and caveats that apply to the study as a whole: The amount of clinical and demographic metadata varied by source and participant and was provided uncurated.

The immunoSEQ Assay, a bias-controlled multiplex PCR, was used to amplify TCRbeta CDR3 regions from genomic DNA. The authors' analysis ran thus. The number of nucleated cells in each sample was estimated from the amplification of reference gene primers within the assay. Sequence reads were collapsed and filtered to measure the absolute abundance of every unique TCRbeta CDR3 rearrangement. For each sample, productive Simpson clonality was calculated as the square root of Simpson's diversity index over productive rearrangements. As stored in TCRdb, this immuneACCESS dataset retains in-frame rearrangements with V and J assigned. A fraction of the clones does not appear; measured against another copy, unresolved V genes explain less than half of the discrepancy, and the remainder lacks a known reason. V and J calls and clone size are copied from that table; D and trimming were computed from the DNA. This sample lists fewer than 250,000 clones; about 87% were detected once. Around 2.6% of the sample goes to the ten largest clones.

The clonotype comes from a woman aged 25 to 45 with acute COVID-19. Sequencing used PBMCs or T cells enriched from blood (not recorded which).

The CDR3 protein sequence reads: CASKAGSGNTIYF. The DNA reads TGTGCCAGTAAAGCCGGCTCTGGAAACACCATATATTTT. Recombination connected TRBV19 to TRBJ1-3, with the D gene not confidently named. Inclusive of the bounding cysteine and phenylalanine, the CDR3 is 13 residues long. Only the CDR3 DNA is retained, 39 bases long and in frame from the first base. V gives up 7 bases and J gives up 0 bases, and the segment between their germline ends measures 7 bases. As encoded in the germline V gene (reference sequence), CDR1 is LNHDA while CDR2 is SQIVND.